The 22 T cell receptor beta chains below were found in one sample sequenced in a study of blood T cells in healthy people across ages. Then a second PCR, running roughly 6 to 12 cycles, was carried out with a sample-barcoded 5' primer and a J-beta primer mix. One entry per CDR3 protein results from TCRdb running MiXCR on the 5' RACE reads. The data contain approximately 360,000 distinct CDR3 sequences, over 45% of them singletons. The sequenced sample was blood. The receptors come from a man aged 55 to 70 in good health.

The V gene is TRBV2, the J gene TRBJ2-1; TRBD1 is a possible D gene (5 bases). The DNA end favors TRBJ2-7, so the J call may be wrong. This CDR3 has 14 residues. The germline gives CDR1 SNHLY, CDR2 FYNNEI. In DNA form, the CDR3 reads TGTGCCAGCAAAGACTGGGCAGGGTACAATGAGCAGTACTTC. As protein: CASKDWAGYNEQYF.

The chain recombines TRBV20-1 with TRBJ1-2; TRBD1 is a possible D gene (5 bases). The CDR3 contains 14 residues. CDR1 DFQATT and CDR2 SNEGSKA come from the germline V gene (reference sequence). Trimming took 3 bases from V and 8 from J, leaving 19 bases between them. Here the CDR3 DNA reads TGCAGTGCTAGGGAGGGGACGACCGGAGAGGGCTACACCTTC. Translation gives CSAREGTTGEGYTF.

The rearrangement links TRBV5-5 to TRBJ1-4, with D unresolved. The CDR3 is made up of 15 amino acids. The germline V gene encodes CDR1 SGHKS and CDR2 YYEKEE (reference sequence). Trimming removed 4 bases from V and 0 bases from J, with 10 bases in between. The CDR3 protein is CASSPAGSTNEKLFF. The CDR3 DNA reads TGTGCCAGCAGCCCGGCCGGCTCAACTAATGAAAAACTGTTTTTT.

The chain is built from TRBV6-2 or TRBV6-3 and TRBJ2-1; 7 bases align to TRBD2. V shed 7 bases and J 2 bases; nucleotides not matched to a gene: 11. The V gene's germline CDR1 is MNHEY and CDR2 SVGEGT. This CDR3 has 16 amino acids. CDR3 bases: TGTGCCAGCAAGCCGGGGGGAGTGGGGACCTACAATGAGCAGTTCTTC. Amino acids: CASKPGGVGTYNEQFF.

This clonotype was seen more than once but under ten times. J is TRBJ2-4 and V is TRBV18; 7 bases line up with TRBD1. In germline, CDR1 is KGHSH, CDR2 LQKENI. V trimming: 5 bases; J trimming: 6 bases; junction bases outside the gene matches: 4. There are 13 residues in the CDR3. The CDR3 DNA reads TGTGCCAGCTCAGCCGGGGACAGAAACATTCAGTACTTC. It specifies CASSAGDRNIQYF.

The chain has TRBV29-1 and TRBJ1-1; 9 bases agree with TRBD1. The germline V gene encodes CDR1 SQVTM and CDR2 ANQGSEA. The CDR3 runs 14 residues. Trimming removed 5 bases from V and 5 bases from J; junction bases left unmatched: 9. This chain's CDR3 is CSVRTGAQNTEAFF. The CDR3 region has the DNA TGCAGCGTTCGGACAGGGGCTCAGAATACTGAAGCTTTCTTT.

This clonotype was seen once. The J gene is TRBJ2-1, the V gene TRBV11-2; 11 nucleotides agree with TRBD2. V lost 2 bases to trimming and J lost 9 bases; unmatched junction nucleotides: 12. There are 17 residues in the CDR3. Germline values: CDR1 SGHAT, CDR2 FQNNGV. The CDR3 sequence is CASSLSSGGNLAGEQFF. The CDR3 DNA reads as TGTGCCAGCAGCTTATCTAGCGGGGGGAACTTAGCGGGTGAGCAGTTCTTC.

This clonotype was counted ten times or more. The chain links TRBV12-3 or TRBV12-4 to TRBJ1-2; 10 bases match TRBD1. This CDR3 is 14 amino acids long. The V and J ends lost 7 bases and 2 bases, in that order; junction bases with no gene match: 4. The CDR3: CASTRDRGNYGYTF. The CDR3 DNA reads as TGTGCCAGCACCCGGGACAGGGGCAACTATGGCTACACCTTC.

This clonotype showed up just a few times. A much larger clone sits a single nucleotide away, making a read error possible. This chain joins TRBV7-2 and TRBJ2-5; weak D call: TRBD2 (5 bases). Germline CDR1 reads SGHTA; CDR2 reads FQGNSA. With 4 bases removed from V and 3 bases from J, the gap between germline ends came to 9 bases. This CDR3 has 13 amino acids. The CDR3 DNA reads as TGTGCCAGCAGCTGGGAGCGGAAAGAGACCCAGTACTTC. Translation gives CASSWERKETQYF.

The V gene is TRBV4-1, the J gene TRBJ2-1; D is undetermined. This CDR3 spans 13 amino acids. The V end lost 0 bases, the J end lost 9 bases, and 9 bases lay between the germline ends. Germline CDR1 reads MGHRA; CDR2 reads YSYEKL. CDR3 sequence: CASSQEGYPEQFF. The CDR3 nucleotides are TGCGCCAGCAGCCAAGAAGGGTACCCTGAGCAGTTCTTC.

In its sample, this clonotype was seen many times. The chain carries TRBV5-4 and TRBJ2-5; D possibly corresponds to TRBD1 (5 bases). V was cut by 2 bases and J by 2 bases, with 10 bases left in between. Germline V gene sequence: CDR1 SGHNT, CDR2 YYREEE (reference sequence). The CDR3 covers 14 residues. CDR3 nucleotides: TGTGCCAGCAGCTTTAGACAGCCACAAGAGACCCAGTACTTC. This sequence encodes CASSFRQPQETQYF.

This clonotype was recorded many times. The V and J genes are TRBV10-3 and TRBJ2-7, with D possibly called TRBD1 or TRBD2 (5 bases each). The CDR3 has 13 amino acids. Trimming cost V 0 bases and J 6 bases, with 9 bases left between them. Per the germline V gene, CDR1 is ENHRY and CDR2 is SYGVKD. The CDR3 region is CAISESEDIEQYF. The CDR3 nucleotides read TGTGCCATCAGTGAGTCGGAGGACATCGAGCAGTACTTC.

The CDR3 loop is CASSDRAGLYNEKLFF. The CDR3 region has the DNA TGTGCCAGCAGTGATCGTGCAGGTCTTTATAATGAAAAACTGTTTTTT. The chain has TRBV6-1 and TRBJ1-4; D call uncertain. The germline CDR1 and CDR2 sequences are MNHNS and SASEGT. The CDR3 runs 16 residues. With 3 bases removed from V and 4 bases from J, the gap between germline ends came to 15 bases.

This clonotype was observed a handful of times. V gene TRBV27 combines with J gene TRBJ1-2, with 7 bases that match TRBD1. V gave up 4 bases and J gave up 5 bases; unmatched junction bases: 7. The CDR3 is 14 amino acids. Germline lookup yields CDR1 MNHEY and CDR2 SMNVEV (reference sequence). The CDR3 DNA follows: TGTGCCAGCAGTTCGCCTACAGGGGAGTATGGCTACACCTTC. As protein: CASSSPTGEYGYTF.

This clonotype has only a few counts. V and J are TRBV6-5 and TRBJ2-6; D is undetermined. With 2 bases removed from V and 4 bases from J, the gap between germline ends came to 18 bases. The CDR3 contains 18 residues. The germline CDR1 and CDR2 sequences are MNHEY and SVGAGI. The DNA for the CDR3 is TGTGCCAGCAGTTACGTCCCCAGCTTCCGAACCGGGGCCAACGTCCTGACTTTC. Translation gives CASSYVPSFRTGANVLTF.

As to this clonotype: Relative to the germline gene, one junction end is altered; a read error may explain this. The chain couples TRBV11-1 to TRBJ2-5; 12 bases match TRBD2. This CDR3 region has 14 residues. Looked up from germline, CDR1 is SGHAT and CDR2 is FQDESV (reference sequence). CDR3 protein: CASSPRLAGEAQYF. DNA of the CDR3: TGTGCCAGCAGCCCCCGACTAGCGGGAGAGGCCCAGTACTTC.

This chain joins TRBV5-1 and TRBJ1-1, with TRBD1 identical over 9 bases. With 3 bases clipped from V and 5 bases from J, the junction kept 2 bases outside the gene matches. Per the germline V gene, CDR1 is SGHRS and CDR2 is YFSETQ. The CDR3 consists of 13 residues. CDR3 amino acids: CASSWTGETEAFF. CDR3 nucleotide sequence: TGCGCCAGCAGCTGGACAGGGGAGACTGAAGCTTTCTTT.

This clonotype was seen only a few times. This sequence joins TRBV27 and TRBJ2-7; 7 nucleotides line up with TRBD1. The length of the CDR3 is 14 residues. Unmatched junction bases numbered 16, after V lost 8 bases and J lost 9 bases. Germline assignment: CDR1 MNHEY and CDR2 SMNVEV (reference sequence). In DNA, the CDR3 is TGTGCCAGCCGAAAGGACAGGCCAAATACGAGGCAGTACTTC. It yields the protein CASRKDRPNTRQYF.

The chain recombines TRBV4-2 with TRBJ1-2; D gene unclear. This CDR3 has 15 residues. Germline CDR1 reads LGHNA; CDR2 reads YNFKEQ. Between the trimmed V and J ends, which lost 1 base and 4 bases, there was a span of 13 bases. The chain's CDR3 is CASSQALDPSYGYTF. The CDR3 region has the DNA TGTGCCAGCAGCCAAGCACTTGATCCCTCCTATGGCTACACCTTC.

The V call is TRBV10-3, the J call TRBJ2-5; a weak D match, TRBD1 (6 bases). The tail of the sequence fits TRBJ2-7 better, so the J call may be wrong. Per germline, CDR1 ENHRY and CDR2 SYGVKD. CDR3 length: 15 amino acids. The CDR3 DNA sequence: TGTGCCATCAGTGAGCCCCCCACAGGGTTCTACGAGCAGTACTTC. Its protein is CAISEPPTGFYEQYF.

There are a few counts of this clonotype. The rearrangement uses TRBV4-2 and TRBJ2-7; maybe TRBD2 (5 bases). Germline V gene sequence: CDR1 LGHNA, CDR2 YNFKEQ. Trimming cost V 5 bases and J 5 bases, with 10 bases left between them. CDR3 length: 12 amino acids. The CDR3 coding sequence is TGTGCCAGCAGCGCCAACGGGAACGAGCAGTACTTC. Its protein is CASSANGNEQYF.

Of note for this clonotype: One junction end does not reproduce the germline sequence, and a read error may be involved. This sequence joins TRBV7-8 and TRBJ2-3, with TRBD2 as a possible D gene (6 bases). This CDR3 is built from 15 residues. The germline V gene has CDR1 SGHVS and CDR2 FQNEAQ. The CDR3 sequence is CASGLRREGADTQYF. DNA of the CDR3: TGTGCCAGCGGCTTACGGCGGGAAGGGGCAGATACGCAGTATTTT.